This T cell receptor beta chain was captured in a study of blood T cells in healthy people across ages (dated by TCRdb to the mid-2010s). For the wider study: Template switching captured roughly one uniquely barcoded TCR beta cDNA molecule per two T cells in model experiments. The study measured age-related changes in TCR beta repertoire diversity using deep sequencing normalized with unique cDNA molecular identifiers. The donors were split into four age groups: young (average around 15 years), middle-aged (39), aged (more than 60) and long-lived (82). To avoid experimental bias, donors of different ages were randomly spread across the sequencing lanes. The study analyzed two additional independent replicas of 1 million unique cDNA reads from the same blood draw for two donors, one aged 18 to 29 and one aged 80 or older. The research as a whole found: Conclusive comparison of naive and antigen-experienced compartments was prevented by the profiling of bulk unsorted PBMCs. Estimates of total diversity based on one million sequenced T cells were regarded as lower bounds and as underestimates. Observed TCR beta diversity per million T cells fell roughly linearly with age, and a significant reduction was already apparent by age approximately 41. The long-lived group showed more naive CD4+ T cells, fewer expanded clones and increased TCR diversity than the aged group, suggesting age selection. A strong correlation was found between observed TCR beta diversity and the percentage of naive T cells measured by flow cytometry. Because the CMV infection status of the donors was unknown, age-related changes in expanded clonotypes may potentially have been confounded.

Points on this clonotype: Which antigen it targets is not known. Compared with germline, one end of the junction differs, possibly owing to a read error.

Donors were about 36 systemically healthy Caucasian individuals from Russia aged roughly 6 to 100 years. Each donor gave ten milliliters of peripheral blood, collected into EDTA-treated Vacutainer tubes. PBMCs were isolated by Ficoll-Paque density-gradient centrifugation, with at least 7 million obtained per sample. Trizol reagent was used to extract total RNA from the PBMCs, yielding at least 5 micrograms per sample. Naive CD45RAhigh/CD27high T cell percentages were measured by flow cytometry on a PBMC aliquot from every donor. The library was prepared using 5' RACE. TCRdb records Illumina HiSeq 2500 as the sequencer. A second PCR of about 6 to 11 cycles was performed with a sample-barcoded 5' primer and a J-beta primer mix. A unique molecular identifier was introduced onto each TCR beta cDNA molecule by a template-switch 5' adaptor carrying 12 random nucleotides. Each sample yielded at least 2.5 million CDR3-containing paired-end reads. The Mint cDNA synthesis kit, primed by a TRBC-specific oligonucleotide, was used to synthesize first-strand cDNA from all RNA. After uracil-DNA glycosylase treatment, a first 18-cycle PCR used universal primers M1SS and BC2_uni_R on all cDNA. From the authors' description of their analysis: For normalization, 1 million high-quality reads, each with a distinct molecular identifier, were randomly selected from each sample. Reads sharing molecular identifiers were discarded rather than binned into consensus sequences. MiTCR, run with a Q25 quality threshold and the strictest error-elimination algorithm, handled CDR3 identification, clonotype clustering and error correction. A nonparametric unseen species model using Euler transformation provided a lower-bound estimate of total TCR beta diversity. Using fastp at Q25 and MiXCR, TCRdb reprocessed the public reads and kept productive beta chains. Duplicate CDR3 protein sequences are folded into a single record with the most common DNA and genes. TCRdb, not the authors, supplied the V and J calls. A total of more than 1.4 million distinct CDR3 sequences appear in this sample, about 40% of them only once. 7.9% of the sample rests with the top ten.

This receptor was taken from a woman younger than 30 in good health. Sequenced input: blood.

The nucleotide sequence reads TGTACCAGCTCACCGATACTACGACCCCGGAACATTCAGTACTTC. Translated, this gives CTSSPILRPRNIQYF. This sequence uses TRBV18 and TRBJ2-7; no D segment can be confidently identified. The DNA end is more similar to TRBJ2-4, so the J call may be wrong. Reading from cysteine to phenylalanine, the CDR3 counts 15 amino acids. Just CDR3 DNA is preserved here, 45 bases in frame from base 1. CDR1 KGHSH and CDR2 LQKENI are derived from the germline V gene.